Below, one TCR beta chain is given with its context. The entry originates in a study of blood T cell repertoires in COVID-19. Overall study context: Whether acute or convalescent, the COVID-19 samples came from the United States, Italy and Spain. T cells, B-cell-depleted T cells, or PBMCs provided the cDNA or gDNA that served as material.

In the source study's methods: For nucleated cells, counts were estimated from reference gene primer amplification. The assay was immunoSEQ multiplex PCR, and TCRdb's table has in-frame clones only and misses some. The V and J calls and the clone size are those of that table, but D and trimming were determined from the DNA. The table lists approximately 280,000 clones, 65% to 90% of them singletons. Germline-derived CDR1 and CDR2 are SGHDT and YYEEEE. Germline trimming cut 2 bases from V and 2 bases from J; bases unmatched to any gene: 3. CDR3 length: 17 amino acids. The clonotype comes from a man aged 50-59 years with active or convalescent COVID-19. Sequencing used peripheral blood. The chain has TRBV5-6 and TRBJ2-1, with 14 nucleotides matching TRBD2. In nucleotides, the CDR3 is TGTGCCAGCAGCTTCGGACTAGCGGGAGGAACCTACAATGAGCAGTTCTTC. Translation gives CASSFGLAGGTYNEQFF. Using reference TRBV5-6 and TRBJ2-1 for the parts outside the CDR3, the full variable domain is DAGVTQSPTHLIKTRGQQVTLRCSPKSGHDTVSWYQQALGQGPQFIFQYYEEEERQRGNFPDRFSGHQFPNYSSELNVNALLLGDSALYLCASSFGLAGGTYNEQFFGPGTRLTVL.